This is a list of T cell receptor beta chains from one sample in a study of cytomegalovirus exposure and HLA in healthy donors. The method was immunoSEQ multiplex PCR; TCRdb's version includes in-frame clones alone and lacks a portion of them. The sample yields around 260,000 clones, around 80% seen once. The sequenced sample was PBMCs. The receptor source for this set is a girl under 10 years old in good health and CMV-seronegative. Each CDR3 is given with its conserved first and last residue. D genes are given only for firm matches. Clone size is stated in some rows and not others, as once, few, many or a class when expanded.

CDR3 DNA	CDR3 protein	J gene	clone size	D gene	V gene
TGCAGCGTCTCTATGGGGACAGGGCTTAATCAGCCCCAGCATTTT	CSVSMGTGLNQPQHF	TRBJ1-5	.	TRBD1	TRBV29-1
TGTGCCAGCTCACCCTACGACAGCCCTAATTCACCCCTCCACTTT	CASSPYDSPNSPLHF	TRBJ1-6	.	.	TRBV18
TGTGCCGTAGACAGGTCTCGCAATCAGCCCCAGCATTTT	CAVDRSRNQPQHF	TRBJ1-5	.	.	TRBV30
TGTGCCAGCAGCTTGACAGTCGAACGATTGTATGGCTACACCTTC	CASSLTVERLYGYTF	TRBJ1-2	.	.	TRBV9
TGTGCCGGAGGCGGCATTAACAATGAGCAGTTCTTC	CAGGGINNEQFF	TRBJ2-1	.	.	TRBV6-6
TGTGCCAGCAGTGAAGTGGCAGCTAACTATGGCTACACCTTC	CASSEVAANYGYTF	TRBJ1-2	.	.	TRBV6-1
TGTGCCAGCAGCCCGACAGGGAACACTGAAGCTTTCTTT	CASSPTGNTEAFF	TRBJ1-1	once	.	TRBV9
TGTGCCAGCAGCTTGATGGATAGGGGGTATGGCTACACCTTC	CASSLMDRGYGYTF	TRBJ1-2	.	.	TRBV5-8
TGTGCCAGCTCACCAACTAGCGGGAGAGCCTACGAGCAGTACTTC	CASSPTSGRAYEQYF	TRBJ2-7	.	TRBD2	TRBV18
TGTGCCAGCGGGGGACTAGTTCGCTTACATGAGCAGTTCTTC	CASGGLVRLHEQFF	TRBJ2-1	.	TRBD2	TRBV28
TGCGCCAGCAGCTTGGGTAACCGGGTCCCCCCCTACGAGCAGTACTTC	CASSLGNRVPPYEQYF	TRBJ2-7	few	.	TRBV5-1
TGTGCCTGGAGTGTTTTAGGGGGCCCCTACAATGAGCAGTTCTTC	CAWSVLGGPYNEQFF	TRBJ2-1	.	TRBD1	TRBV30
TGTGCCAGCAGTCTAGGGACAGGGGGTGCCTACGAGCAGTACTTC	CASSLGTGGAYEQYF	TRBJ2-7	.	TRBD1	TRBV28
TGCGCCAGCTCACGGTTTGATGGTACCACTGAAGCTTTCTTT	CASSRFDGTTEAFF	TRBJ1-1	.	.	TRBV5-1
TGTGCCAGCAGCGTAGTGGGGGGAGGAGTGGATACGCAGTATTTT	CASSVVGGGVDTQYF	TRBJ2-3	.	.	TRBV9
TGTGCCAGCAGTCTACAGGGGGCTGGTCACGAGCAGTACTTC	CASSLQGAGHEQYF	TRBJ2-7	.	TRBD1	TRBV27
TGTGCCAGTCAGGGTAATTTTCACGGGAGGTATAATTCACCCCTCCACTTT	CASQGNFHGRYNSPLHF	TRBJ1-6	.	.	TRBV19
TGTGCCATCAGTGCCCGACTAGCGGGGGCATCCTACAATGAGCAGTTCTTC	CAISARLAGASYNEQFF	TRBJ2-1	few	TRBD2	TRBV10-3
TGTGCCAGCGTGGCCTGGGCAGGGAGGTCCCAAAAGTATGGCTACACCTTC	CASVAWAGRSQKYGYTF	TRBJ1-2	.	.	TRBV2
TGTGCCAGCAGCCCCGGGACAGGGGATTTCTATGGCTACACCTTC	CASSPGTGDFYGYTF	TRBJ1-2	.	TRBD1	TRBV4-2
TGTGCCAGCGGCTTTCCGGGACAGGGTGCCAAAAACATTCAGTACTTC	CASGFPGQGAKNIQYF	TRBJ2-4	once	TRBD1	TRBV2
TGCAGCGTTGAGTTTCGTAACTTACAGTTCTTC	CSVEFRNLQFF	TRBJ2-1	.	.	TRBV29-1
TGTGCCAGCAGCTTCCGGGACAGATCTTCGTTGTCGAACACCGGGGAGCTGTTTTTT	CASSFRDRSSLSNTGELFF	TRBJ2-2	.	TRBD1	TRBV7-3
TGTGCCAGCAGCTTAGTATACACCGGGGAGCTGTTTTTT	CASSLVYTGELFF	TRBJ2-2	.	.	TRBV11-2
TGTGCCAGCGTCACAGGGAGTAATGAGCAGTTCTTC	CASVTGSNEQFF	TRBJ2-1	.	.	TRBV2
TGTGCCAGCAGCTCCCAGGGGCTAGCGGCATACGAGCAGTACTTC	CASSSQGLAAYEQYF	TRBJ2-7	.	.	TRBV6-5
TGTGCCAGCAGTCGTCCCCCACTAGCGGCCTCCTACAATGAGCAGTTCTTC	CASSRPPLAASYNEQFF	TRBJ2-1	.	TRBD2	TRBV27
TGTGCCAGCAGCGTAAGACAAGGCCAAGAGACCCAGTACTTC	CASSVRQGQETQYF	TRBJ2-5	.	.	TRBV5-6
TGTGCCAGCACCCGGACAGGGGACTATGGCTACACCTTC	CASTRTGDYGYTF	TRBJ1-2	.	TRBD1	TRBV13
TGTGCCGGCACCGGACAGGGGGCGGGAGATACGCAGTATTTT	CAGTGQGAGDTQYF	TRBJ2-3	once	TRBD1	TRBV6-1
TGTGCCAGCAGCTTGACAGGAACCTACGAGCAGTACTTC	CASSLTGTYEQYF	TRBJ2-7	.	.	TRBV13
TGTGCCAGTAGTATAAGCGGGCAAGACTATGGCTACACCTTC	CASSISGQDYGYTF	TRBJ1-2	.	.	TRBV19
TGTGCCAGCTCACCAGGGACAGGGGCTGGAAACACCATATATTTT	CASSPGTGAGNTIYF	TRBJ1-3	.	TRBD1	TRBV18